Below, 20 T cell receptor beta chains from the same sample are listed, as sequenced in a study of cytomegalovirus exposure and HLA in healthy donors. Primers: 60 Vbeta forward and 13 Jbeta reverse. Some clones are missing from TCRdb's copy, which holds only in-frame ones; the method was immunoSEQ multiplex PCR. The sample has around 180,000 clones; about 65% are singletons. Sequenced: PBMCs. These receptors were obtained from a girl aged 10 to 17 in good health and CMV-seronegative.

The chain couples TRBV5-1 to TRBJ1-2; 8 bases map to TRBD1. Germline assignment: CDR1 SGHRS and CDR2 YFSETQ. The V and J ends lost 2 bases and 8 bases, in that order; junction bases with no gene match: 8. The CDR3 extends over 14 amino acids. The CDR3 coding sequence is TGCGCCAGCAGCTTACCAGGGGGCGCGGGAGGCTACACCTTC. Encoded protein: CASSLPGGAGGYTF.

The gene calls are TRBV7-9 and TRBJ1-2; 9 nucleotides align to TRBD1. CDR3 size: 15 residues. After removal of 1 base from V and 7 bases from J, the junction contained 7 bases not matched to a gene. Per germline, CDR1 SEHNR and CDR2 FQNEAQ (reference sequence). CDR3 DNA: TGTGCCAGCAGCTTAGGCGGTACAGGGGGCTCTGGCTACACCTTC. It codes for CASSLGGTGGSGYTF. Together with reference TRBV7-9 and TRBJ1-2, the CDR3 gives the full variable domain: DTGVSQNPRHKITKRGQNVTFRCDPISEHNRLYWYRQTLGQGPEFLTYFQNEAQLEKSRLLSDRFSAERPKGSFSTLEIQRTEQGDSAMYLCASSLGGTGGSGYTFGSGTRLTVV.

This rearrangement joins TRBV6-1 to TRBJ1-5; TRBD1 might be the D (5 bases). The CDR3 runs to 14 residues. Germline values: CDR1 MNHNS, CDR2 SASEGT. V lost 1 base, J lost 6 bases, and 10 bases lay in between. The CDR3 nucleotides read TGTGCCAGCAGTGAAGGACAGACCGGTCAGCCCCAGCATTTT. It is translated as CASSEGQTGQPQHF.

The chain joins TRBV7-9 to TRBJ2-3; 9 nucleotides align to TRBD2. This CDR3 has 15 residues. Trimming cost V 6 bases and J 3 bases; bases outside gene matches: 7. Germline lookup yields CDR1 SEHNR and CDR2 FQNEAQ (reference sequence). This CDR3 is CASRGGGEETDTQYF. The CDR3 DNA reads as TGTGCCAGCAGAGGCGGGGGGGAGGAGACAGATACGCAGTATTTT.

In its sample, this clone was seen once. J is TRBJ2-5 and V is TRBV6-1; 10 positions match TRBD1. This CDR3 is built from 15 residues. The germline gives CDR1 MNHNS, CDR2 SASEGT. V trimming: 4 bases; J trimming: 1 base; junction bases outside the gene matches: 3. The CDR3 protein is CASSGDRGFQETQYF. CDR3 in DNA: TGTGCCAGCAGTGGGGACAGGGGATTCCAAGAGACCCAGTACTTC.

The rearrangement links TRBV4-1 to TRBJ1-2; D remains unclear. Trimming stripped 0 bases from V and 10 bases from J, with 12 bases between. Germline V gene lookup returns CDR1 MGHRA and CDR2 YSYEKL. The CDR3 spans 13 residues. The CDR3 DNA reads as TGCGCCAGCAGCCAAGATGGGTCCGACATCTACACCTTC. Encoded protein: CASSQDGSDIYTF.

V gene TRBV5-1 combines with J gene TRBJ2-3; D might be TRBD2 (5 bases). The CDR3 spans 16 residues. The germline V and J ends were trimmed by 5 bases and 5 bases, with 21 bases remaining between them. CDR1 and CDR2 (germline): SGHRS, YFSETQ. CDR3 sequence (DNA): TGCGCCAGCAGAGGGAGCACAAGCGGTCCACAAGATACGCAGTATTTT. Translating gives CASRGSTSGPQDTQYF.

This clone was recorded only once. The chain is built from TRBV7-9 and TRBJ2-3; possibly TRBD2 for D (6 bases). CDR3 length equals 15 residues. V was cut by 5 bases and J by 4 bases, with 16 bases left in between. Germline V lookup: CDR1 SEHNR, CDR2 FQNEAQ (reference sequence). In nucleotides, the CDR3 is TGTGCCAGCAGCAGGGCCTACGGGGACTCAGATACGCAGTATTTT. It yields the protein CASSRAYGDSDTQYF.

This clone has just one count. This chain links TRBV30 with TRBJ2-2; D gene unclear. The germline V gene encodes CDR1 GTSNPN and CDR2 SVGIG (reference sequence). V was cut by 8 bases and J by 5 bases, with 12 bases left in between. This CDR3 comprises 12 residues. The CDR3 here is CARLLRTGELFF. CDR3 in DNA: TGTGCCCGCTTATTACGGACCGGGGAGCTGTTTTTT.

The CDR3 DNA follows: TGTGCCAGCAGCTTAGATACGGGCTATGGCTACACCTTC. This translates into CASSLDTGYGYTF. The chain links TRBV11-2 to TRBJ1-2; D is uncertain. CDR1 is SGHAT, CDR2 FQNNGV, per germline. The CDR3 is 13 amino acids. Trimming pared 0 bases from V and 4 bases from J, leaving 6 bases between.

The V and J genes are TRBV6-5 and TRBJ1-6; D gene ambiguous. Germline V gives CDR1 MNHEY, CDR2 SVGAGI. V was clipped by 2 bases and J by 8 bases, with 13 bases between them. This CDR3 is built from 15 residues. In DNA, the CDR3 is TGTGCCAGCAGTTACGAGGGAGAGGAGTATTCACCCCTCCACTTT. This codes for CASSYEGEEYSPLHF.

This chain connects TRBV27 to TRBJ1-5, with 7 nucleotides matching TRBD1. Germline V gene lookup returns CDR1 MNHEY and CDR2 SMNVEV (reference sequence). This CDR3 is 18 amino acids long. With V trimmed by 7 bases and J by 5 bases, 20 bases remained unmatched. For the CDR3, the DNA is TGTGCCAGCACTGATGGTGACAGGGTATTGTGGGTCGATCAGCCCCAGCATTTT. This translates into CASTDGDRVLWVDQPQHF.

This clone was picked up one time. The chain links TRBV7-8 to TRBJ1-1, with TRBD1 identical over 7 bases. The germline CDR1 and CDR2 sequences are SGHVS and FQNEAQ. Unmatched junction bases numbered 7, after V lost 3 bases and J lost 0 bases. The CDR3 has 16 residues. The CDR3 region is CASSLIGRGVNTEAFF. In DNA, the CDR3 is TGTGCCAGCAGCTTGATCGGCAGGGGGGTGAACACTGAAGCTTTCTTT.

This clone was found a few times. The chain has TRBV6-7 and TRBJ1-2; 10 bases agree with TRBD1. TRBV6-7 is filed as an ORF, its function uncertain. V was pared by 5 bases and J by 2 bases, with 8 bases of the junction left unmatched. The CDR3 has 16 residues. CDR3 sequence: CASSQRDRGINYGYTF. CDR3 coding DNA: TGTGCCAGCAGTCAAAGGGACAGGGGAATAAACTATGGCTACACCTTC.

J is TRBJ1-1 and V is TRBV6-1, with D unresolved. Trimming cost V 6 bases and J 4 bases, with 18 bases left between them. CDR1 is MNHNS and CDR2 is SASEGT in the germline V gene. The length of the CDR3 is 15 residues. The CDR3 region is CASSQLGGWATEAFF. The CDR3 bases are TGTGCCAGCAGCCAACTCGGCGGGTGGGCCACTGAAGCTTTCTTT.

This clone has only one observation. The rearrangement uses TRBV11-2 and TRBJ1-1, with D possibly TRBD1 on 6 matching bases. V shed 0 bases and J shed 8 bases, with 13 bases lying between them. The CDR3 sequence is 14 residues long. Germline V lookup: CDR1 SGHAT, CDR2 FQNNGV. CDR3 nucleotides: TGTGCCAGCAGCTTAGATCGGGGGGGGGCCGAAGCTTTCTTT. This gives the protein CASSLDRGGAEAFF.

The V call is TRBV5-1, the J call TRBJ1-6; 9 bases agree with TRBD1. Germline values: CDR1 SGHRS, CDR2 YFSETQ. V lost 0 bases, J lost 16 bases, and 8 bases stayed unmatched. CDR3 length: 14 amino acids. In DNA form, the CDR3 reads TGCGCCAGCAGCTTGGGGGTCGGGACAGGGCTACTCCACTTT. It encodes CASSLGVGTGLLHF.

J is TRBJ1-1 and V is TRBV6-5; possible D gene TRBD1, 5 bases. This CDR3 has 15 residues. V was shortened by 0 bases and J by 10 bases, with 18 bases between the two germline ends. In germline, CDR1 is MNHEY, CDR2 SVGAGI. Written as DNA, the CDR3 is TGTGCCAGCAGTTACTCGACATCGGGGGACCGAGGAGCTTTCTTT. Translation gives CASSYSTSGDRGAFF.

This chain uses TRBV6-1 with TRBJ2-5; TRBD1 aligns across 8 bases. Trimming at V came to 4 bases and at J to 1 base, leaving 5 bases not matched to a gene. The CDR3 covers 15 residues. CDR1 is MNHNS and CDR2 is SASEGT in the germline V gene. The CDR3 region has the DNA TGTGCCAGCAGTGCCGGACAGGGTGGCCAAGAGACCCAGTACTTC. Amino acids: CASSAGQGGQETQYF.

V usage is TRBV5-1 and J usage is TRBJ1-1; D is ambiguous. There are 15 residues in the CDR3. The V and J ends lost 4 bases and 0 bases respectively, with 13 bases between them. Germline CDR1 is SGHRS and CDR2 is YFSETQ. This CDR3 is CASSPFERLNTEAFF. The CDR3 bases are TGCGCCAGCAGCCCCTTTGAACGGTTGAACACTGAAGCTTTCTTT.